This TCR beta chain came from a study of response to subunit inactivated influenza vaccine. TCRdb re-called the RT-PCR reads through MiXCR, storing one row per CDR3 protein. The profile covers just under 550,000 distinct CDR3 sequences, with approximately 22% appearing a single time and 2.5% to 3.5% taken by the ten largest. The CDR3 has 13 amino acids. With 7 bases removed from V and 2 bases from J, the gap between germline ends came to 8 bases. CDR1 and CDR2 from the germline V gene are LNHDA and SQIVND (reference sequence). These same data were also listed under a study on T cells expressing NK-cell markers. From that study: UMIs accompanied the 5'RACE template switching by which TCR beta cDNA was made.

The TCR sequence derives from a man between 50 and 59 years old who received an inactivated influenza vaccine. The material was CD4+ T cells sorted from PBMCs, obtained about 12 days after vaccination. The chain carries TRBV19 and TRBJ2-2; unclear D gene. In nucleotides, the CDR3 is TGTGCCAGTACCGTTGACAACACCGGGGAGCTGTTTTTT. It encodes CASTVDNTGELFF.